These 28 T cell receptor beta chains came from one sample sequenced in a study of control samples from healthy donors and cancer patients. The protocol was immunoSEQ multiplex PCR, while the TCRdb copy is restricted to in-frame clones and leaves out a portion. The sample holds about 410,000 clones, about nine tenths seen once. The sample was PBMCs. These receptor sequences come from a man in his forties or fifties with head and neck cancer.

The chain combines TRBV28 with TRBJ1-1; tentatively, D is TRBD1 (5 bases). CDR3 length: 15 amino acids. The germline V and J ends were trimmed by 4 bases and 1 base, with 13 bases remaining between them. From germline, CDR1 is MDHEN and CDR2 SYDVKM. The CDR3 DNA sequence: TGTGCCAGCAGTTGGGTGACAGAGACGAACACTGAAGCTTTCTTT. Protein: CASSWVTETNTEAFF.

J is TRBJ1-1 and V is TRBV28; 7 nucleotides match TRBD1. Germline assignment: CDR1 MDHEN and CDR2 SYDVKM. The CDR3 totals 13 residues. V was pared by 7 bases and J by 10 bases, with 12 bases of the junction left unmatched. The CDR3 spells CASTDGQARLAFF. CDR3 sequence (DNA): TGTGCCAGCACCGACGGACAGGCTCGTCTAGCTTTCTTT.

As DNA, the CDR3 is TGTGCCAGCCGTCAGGGGGCGGGAGATACGCAGTATTTT. It yields the protein CASRQGAGDTQYF. J is TRBJ2-3 and V is TRBV19, with 8 bases fitting TRBD1. CDR1 LNHDA and CDR2 SQIVND come from the germline V gene (reference sequence). After removal of 9 bases from V and 5 bases from J, the junction contained 7 bases not matched to a gene. This CDR3 comprises 13 residues.

The gene calls are TRBV12-3 or TRBV12-4 and TRBJ2-2; D is uncertain. Trimming stripped 7 bases from V and 2 bases from J, with 8 bases between. The CDR3 spans 13 residues. The CDR3 protein is CASTHINTGELFF. The CDR3 DNA reads TGTGCCAGCACTCACATAAACACCGGGGAGCTGTTTTTT.

The chain couples TRBV28 to TRBJ2-2, with TRBD2 matching 8 bases. With V trimmed by 11 bases and J by 4 bases, 6 bases remained unmatched. Germline CDR1 MDHEN, CDR2 SYDVKM. The length of the CDR3 is 13 residues. In nucleotides, the CDR3 is TGTGCCGCCCGGGAGGGCCGCACCGGGGAGCTGTTTTTT. Translating gives CAAREGRTGELFF.

This chain connects TRBV6-5 to TRBJ2-3, with TRBD2 matching 9 bases. CDR3 size: 13 residues. With V trimmed by 8 bases and J by 6 bases, 6 bases remained unmatched. Germline V gene data show CDR1 as MNHEY and CDR2 as SVGAGI. The DNA for the CDR3 is TGTGCCAGCGGCGGCGGGGGGGTTGATACGCAGTATTTT. This codes for CASGGGGVDTQYF.

V is TRBV9 and J is TRBJ2-2; the match to TRBD2 covers 10 bases. V dropped 2 bases and J dropped 0; count of bases not matched to a gene: 1. There are 16 residues in the CDR3. The V gene's germline CDR1 is SGDLS and CDR2 YYNGEE. The CDR3 sequence: CASSVGLAANTGELFF. DNA for the CDR3: TGTGCCAGCAGCGTCGGACTAGCGGCGAACACCGGGGAGCTGTTTTTT.

The chain is built from TRBV28 and TRBJ2-2; TRBD1 is a possible D gene (6 bases). V was trimmed by 6 bases and J by 5 bases, leaving 19 bases between them. CDR1 is MDHEN and CDR2 is SYDVKM in the germline V gene. The length of the CDR3 is 16 residues. The CDR3 nucleotides read TGTGCCAGCAGACCTATACGATTGGGGGCAACCGGGGAGCTGTTTTTT. This gives the protein CASRPIRLGATGELFF. Based on the CDR3 plus reference TRBV28 and TRBJ2-2, the full variable domain is DVKVTQSSRYLVKRTGEKVFLECVQDMDHENMFWYRQDPGLGLRLIYFSYDVKMKEKGDIPEGYSVSREKKERFSLILESASTNQTSMYLCASRPIRLGATGELFFGEGSRLTVL.

This sequence joins TRBV15 and TRBJ1-3; D unresolved. This CDR3 has 15 amino acids. Germline CDR1 reads LNHNV; CDR2 reads YYDKDF (reference sequence). Trimming left V 0 bases short and J 0 bases short, with 6 bases between. The CDR3 nucleotides read TGTGCCACCAGCAGAGATCTGGGCTCTGGAAACACCATATATTTT. This encodes CATSRDLGSGNTIYF.

The CDR3: CASSLVGTGAGELFF. CDR3 in DNA: TGCGCCAGCAGCTTGGTCGGGACGGGGGCCGGGGAGCTGTTTTTT. The J gene is TRBJ2-2, the V gene TRBV5-1; perhaps TRBD2 as D (6 bases). The CDR3 runs 15 residues. Per germline, CDR1 SGHRS and CDR2 YFSETQ. The germline V and J ends were trimmed by 0 bases and 6 bases, with 12 bases remaining between them.

The J gene is TRBJ1-1, the V gene TRBV4-3; TRBD1 matches 8 bases. Germline CDR1 LGHNA, CDR2 YSLEER. The CDR3 has 16 residues. V dropped 4 bases and J dropped 0; count of bases not matched to a gene: 7. CDR3 sequence: CASSLRQGRMNTEAFF. CDR3 coding DNA: TGCGCCAGCAGCCTCCGACAGGGGCGGATGAACACTGAAGCTTTCTTT.

The J gene is TRBJ2-2, the V gene TRBV2; D gene ambiguous. The CDR3 has 14 amino acids. V was clipped by 6 bases and J by 3 bases, with 11 bases between them. The V gene's germline CDR1 is SNHLY and CDR2 FYNNEI. CDR3 sequence: CASRDQRDTGELFF. For the CDR3, the DNA is TGTGCCAGCAGGGACCAACGGGACACCGGGGAGCTGTTTTTT.

The chain combines TRBV6-4 with TRBJ2-1; 7 nucleotides agree with TRBD2. The junction had 6 bases not matched to a gene; V was cut back by 0 bases and J by 4 bases. Germline V gene lookup returns CDR1 MRHNA and CDR2 SNTAGT. The length of the CDR3 is 16 residues. This CDR3 reads CASSDSTGGGYNEQFF. The CDR3 region has the DNA TGTGCCAGCAGTGACTCGACGGGGGGAGGATACAATGAGCAGTTCTTC.

The V gene is TRBV10-3, the J gene TRBJ2-5; 8 bases map to TRBD2. The junction had 1 base not matched to a gene; V was cut back by 4 bases and J by 3 bases. CDR3 size: 13 residues. CDR1 and CDR2 from the germline V gene are ENHRY and SYGVKD. In nucleotides, the CDR3 is TGTGCCATCAGTGGACTAGCGAAAGAGACCCAGTACTTC. Amino acid sequence: CAISGLAKETQYF.

The chain uses TRBV7-3 and TRBJ2-1; weak D call: TRBD2 (5 bases). Germline V gives CDR1 SGHTA, CDR2 FQGTGA. The CDR3 has 16 residues. Trimming removed 0 bases from V and 6 bases from J, with 15 bases in between. CDR3 in DNA: TGTGCCAGCAGCTTAACTAATACGCGGGCGGGCAATGAGCAGTTCTTC. Amino acid sequence: CASSLTNTRAGNEQFF.

This chain joins TRBV4-2 and TRBJ2-3, with D hard to call. The CDR3 extends over 13 amino acids. Germline assignment: CDR1 LGHNA and CDR2 YNFKEQ. Between the trimmed V and J ends, which lost 0 bases and 5 bases, there was a span of 6 bases. The CDR3 nucleotides read TGTGCCAGCAGCCAAGATTGGGGAGATACGCAGTATTTT. This gives the protein CASSQDWGDTQYF.

The gene calls are TRBV2 and TRBJ1-6, with TRBD1 identical over 9 bases. V shed 6 bases and J 9 bases; nucleotides not matched to a gene: 3. The CDR3 contains 13 residues. Germline V gene sequence: CDR1 SNHLY, CDR2 FYNNEI. CDR3 nucleotides: TGTGCCAGCAGCGGGGACAGGGTTTCACCCCTCCACTTT. It is translated as CASSGDRVSPLHF.

This clone was recorded only once. The CDR3 region is CASSLDSVRYGSYEQYF. The CDR3 region has the DNA TGTGCCAGCAGCTTAGACTCTGTTAGGTACGGTTCTTACGAGCAGTACTTC. The J gene is TRBJ2-7, the V gene TRBV7-2; the D is unclear. Germline-derived CDR1 and CDR2 are SGHTA and FQGNSA. This CDR3 spans 17 amino acids. Trimming left V 1 base short and J 4 bases short, with 20 bases between.

This clone has more than one count but fewer than ten. The rearrangement joins TRBV6-2 or TRBV6-3 to TRBJ1-3, with D uncertain. Germline V CDR1 and CDR2: MNHEY, SVGEGT. This CDR3 region has 15 residues. With 2 bases removed from V and 0 bases from J, the gap between germline ends came to 8 bases. The CDR3 is CASSYPTLSGNTIYF. In DNA, the CDR3 is TGTGCCAGCAGTTACCCGACCCTCTCTGGAAACACCATATATTTT.

This rearrangement joins TRBV6-5 to TRBJ2-1; D not certain. Trimming took off 6 bases at V and 5 bases at J, with 5 bases between the two ends. The CDR3 contains 11 residues. Germline assignment: CDR1 MNHEY and CDR2 SVGAGI. Here the CDR3 DNA reads TGTGCCAGCAGGGGTCACAATGAGCAGTTCTTC. This gives the protein CASRGHNEQFF.

The V gene is TRBV5-1, the J gene TRBJ1-1, with 9 bases aligning to TRBD1. Trimming removed 3 bases from V and 4 bases from J; junction bases left unmatched: 7. The V gene's germline CDR1 is SGHRS and CDR2 YFSETQ. This CDR3 has 15 amino acids. The CDR3 nucleotides read TGCGCCAGCAGCTACGGACAGGGGAGAATCACTGAAGCTTTCTTT. Amino acids: CASSYGQGRITEAFF.

The rearrangement links TRBV7-3 to TRBJ2-7; 12 nucleotides align to TRBD2. This CDR3 has 16 residues. The J segment lost 0 bases and the V segment lost 5 bases, leaving 5 bases of the junction unmatched. Germline CDR1 is SGHTA and CDR2 is FQGTGA. The CDR3 DNA follows: TGTGCCAGCAGCCCCACGGGACTAGCGGGCTCCTACGAGCAGTACTTC. The encoded protein is CASSPTGLAGSYEQYF.

This sequence joins TRBV6-5 and TRBJ2-2; 7 positions agree with TRBD1. Germline V CDR1 and CDR2: MNHEY, SVGAGI. This CDR3 spans 15 amino acids. V gave up 2 bases and J gave up 5 bases; unmatched junction bases: 5. The CDR3 nucleotides read TGTGCCAGCAGTTACGACAGGGCGATTACCGGGGAGCTGTTTTTT. It codes for CASSYDRAITGELFF.

This clone occurred once. The chain uses TRBV18 and TRBJ2-3; TRBD1 aligns across 7 bases. This CDR3 is 15 amino acids long. The J segment lost 3 bases and the V segment lost 4 bases, leaving 7 bases of the junction unmatched. CDR1 KGHSH and CDR2 LQKENI come from the germline V gene. CDR3 protein: CASSQSGTETDTQYF. In DNA form, the CDR3 reads TGTGCCAGCTCACAGTCCGGGACAGAGACAGATACGCAGTATTTT.

V usage is TRBV11-1 and J usage is TRBJ2-7; TRBD2 aligns across 13 bases. Trimming at V came to 5 bases and at J to 4 bases, leaving 5 bases not matched to a gene. Germline lookup yields CDR1 SGHAT and CDR2 FQDESV (reference sequence). There are 15 residues in the CDR3. CDR3 nucleotide sequence: TGTGCCAGCAGCGGTGGACTAGCGGGGGATTACGAGCAGTACTTC. Its translation: CASSGGLAGDYEQYF.

This chain uses TRBV27 with TRBJ2-6, with 8 bases identical to TRBD1. Per the germline V gene, CDR1 is MNHEY and CDR2 is SMNVEV (reference sequence). The CDR3 loop spans 20 amino acids. J was trimmed by 0 bases and V by 2 bases; bases with no gene match: 12. This CDR3 reads CASSLLSIGQGLSGANVLTF. The CDR3 nucleotides read TGTGCCAGCAGTTTACTTTCAATCGGACAGGGACTCTCTGGGGCCAACGTCCTGACTTTC.

This sequence joins TRBV19 and TRBJ2-7; the D is unclear. In germline, CDR1 is LNHDA, CDR2 SQIVND (reference sequence). The V end lost 3 bases, the J end lost 0 bases, and 6 bases lay between the germline ends. The CDR3 length is 13 residues. The CDR3 sequence: CASSIDTSYEQYF. The CDR3 bases are TGTGCCAGTAGTATTGATACCTCCTACGAGCAGTACTTC.

V and J are TRBV10-1 and TRBJ2-5, with TRBD2 matching 9 bases. This CDR3 has 15 residues. Germline trimming cut 4 bases from V and 1 base from J; bases unmatched to any gene: 4. The germline gives CDR1 WNHNN, CDR2 SYGVQD (reference sequence). CDR3 sequence (DNA): TGCGCCAGCAGTGGGGTAGCGGGAGCCCAAGAGACCCAGTACTTC. Its translation is CASSGVAGAQETQYF.